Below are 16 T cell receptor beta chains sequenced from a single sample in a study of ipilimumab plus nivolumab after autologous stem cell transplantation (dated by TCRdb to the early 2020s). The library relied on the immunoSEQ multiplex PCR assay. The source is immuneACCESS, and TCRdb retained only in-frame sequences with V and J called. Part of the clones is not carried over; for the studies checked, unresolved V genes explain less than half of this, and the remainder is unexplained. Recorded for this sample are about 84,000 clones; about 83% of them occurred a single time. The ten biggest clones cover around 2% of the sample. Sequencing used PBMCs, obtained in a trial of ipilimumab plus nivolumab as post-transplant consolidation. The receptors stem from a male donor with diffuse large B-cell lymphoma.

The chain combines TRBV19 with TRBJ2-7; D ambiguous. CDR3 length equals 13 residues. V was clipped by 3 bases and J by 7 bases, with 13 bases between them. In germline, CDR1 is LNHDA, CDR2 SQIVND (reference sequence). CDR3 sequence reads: CASSIGRAWEQYF. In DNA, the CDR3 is TGTGCCAGTAGTATTGGACGGGCCTGGGAGCAGTACTTC.

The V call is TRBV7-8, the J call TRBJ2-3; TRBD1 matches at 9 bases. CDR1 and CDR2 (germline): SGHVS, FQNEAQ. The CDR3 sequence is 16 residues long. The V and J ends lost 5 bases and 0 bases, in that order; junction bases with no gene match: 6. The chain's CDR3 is CASSAYGTGSTDTQYF. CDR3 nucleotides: TGTGCCAGCAGCGCATACGGGACAGGGAGCACAGATACGCAGTATTTT. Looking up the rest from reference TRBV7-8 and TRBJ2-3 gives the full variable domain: GAGVSQSPRYKVAKRGQDVALRCDPISGHVSLFWYQQALGQGPEFLTYFQNEAQLDKSGLPSDRFFAERPEGSVSTLKIQRTQQEDSAVYLCASSAYGTGSTDTQYFGPGTRLTVL.

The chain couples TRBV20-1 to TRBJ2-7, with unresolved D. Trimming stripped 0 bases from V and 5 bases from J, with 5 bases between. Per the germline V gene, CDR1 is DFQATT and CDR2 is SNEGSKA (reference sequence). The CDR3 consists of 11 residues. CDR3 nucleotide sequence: TGCAGTGCTAGAGATATGAACGAGCAGTACTTC. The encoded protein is CSARDMNEQYF.

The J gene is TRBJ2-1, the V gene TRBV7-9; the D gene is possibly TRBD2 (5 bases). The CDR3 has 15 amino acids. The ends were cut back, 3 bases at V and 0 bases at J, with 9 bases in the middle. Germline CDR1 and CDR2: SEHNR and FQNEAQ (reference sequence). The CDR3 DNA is TGTGCCAGCAGCTTGGGAGAGAGCTCCTACAATGAGCAGTTCTTC. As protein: CASSLGESSYNEQFF.

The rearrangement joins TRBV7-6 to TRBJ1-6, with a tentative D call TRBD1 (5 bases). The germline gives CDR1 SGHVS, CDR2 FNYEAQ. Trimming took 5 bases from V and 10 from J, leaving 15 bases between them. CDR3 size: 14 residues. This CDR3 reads CASSVGVGGSPLHF. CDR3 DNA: TGTGCCAGCAGCGTGGGGGTGGGGGGGTCACCCCTCCACTTT.

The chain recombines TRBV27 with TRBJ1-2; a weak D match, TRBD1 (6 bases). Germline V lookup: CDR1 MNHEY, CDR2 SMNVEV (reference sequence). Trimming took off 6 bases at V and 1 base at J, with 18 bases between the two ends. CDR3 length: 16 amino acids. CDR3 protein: CASSPGQKPGNYGYTF. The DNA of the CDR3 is TGTGCCAGCAGCCCAGGACAGAAACCTGGTAACTATGGCTACACCTTC.

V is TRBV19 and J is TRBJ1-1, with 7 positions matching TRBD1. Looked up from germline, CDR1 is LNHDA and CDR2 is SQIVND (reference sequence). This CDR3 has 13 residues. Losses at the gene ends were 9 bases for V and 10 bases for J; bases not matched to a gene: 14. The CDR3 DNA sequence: TGTGCCAGCCAACCTATGAGGGGGCTCGGAGCTTTCTTT. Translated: CASQPMRGLGAFF.

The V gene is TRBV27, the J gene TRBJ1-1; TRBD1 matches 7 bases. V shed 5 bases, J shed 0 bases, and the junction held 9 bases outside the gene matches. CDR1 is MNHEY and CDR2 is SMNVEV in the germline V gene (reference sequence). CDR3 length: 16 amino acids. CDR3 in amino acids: CASSKGRTGVNTEAFF. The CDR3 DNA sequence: TGTGCCAGCAGTAAGGGCCGGACAGGAGTGAACACTGAAGCTTTCTTT.

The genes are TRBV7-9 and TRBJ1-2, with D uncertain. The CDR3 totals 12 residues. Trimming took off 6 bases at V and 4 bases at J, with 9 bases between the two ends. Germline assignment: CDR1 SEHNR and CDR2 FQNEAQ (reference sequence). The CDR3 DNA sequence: TGTGCCAGCAGGGGAGATGGCTATGGCTACACCTTC. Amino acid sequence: CASRGDGYGYTF.

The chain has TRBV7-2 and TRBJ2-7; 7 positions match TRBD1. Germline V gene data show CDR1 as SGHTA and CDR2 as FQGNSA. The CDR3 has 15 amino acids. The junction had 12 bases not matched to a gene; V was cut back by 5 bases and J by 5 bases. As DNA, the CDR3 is TGTGCCAGCAGCGGTTCTTCGACAGGGTCAAACGAGCAGTACTTC. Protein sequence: CASSGSSTGSNEQYF.

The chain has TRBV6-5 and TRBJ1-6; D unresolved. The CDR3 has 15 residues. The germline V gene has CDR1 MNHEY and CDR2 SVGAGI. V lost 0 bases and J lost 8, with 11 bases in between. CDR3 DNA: TGTGCCAGCAGTTACTCCCGGACGGCCGATTCACCCCTCCACTTT. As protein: CASSYSRTADSPLHF.

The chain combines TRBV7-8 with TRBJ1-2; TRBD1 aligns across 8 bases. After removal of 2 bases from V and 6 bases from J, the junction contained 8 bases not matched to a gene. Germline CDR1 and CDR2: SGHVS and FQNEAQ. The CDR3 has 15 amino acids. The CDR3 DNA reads TGTGCCAGCAGCTTAAAGGACAGGGCGGTCGATGGCTACACCTTC. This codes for CASSLKDRAVDGYTF.

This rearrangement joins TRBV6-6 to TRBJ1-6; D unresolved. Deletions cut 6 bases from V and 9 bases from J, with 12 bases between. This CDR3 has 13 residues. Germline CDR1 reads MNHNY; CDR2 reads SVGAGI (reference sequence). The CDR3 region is CASRTTDRSPLHF. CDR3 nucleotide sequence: TGTGCCAGCAGAACTACGGACCGTTCACCCCTCCACTTT.

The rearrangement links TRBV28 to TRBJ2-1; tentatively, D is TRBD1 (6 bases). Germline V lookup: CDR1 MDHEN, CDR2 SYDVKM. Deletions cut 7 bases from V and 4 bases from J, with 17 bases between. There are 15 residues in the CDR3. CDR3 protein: CASTPHGTSYNEQFF. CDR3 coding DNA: TGTGCCAGCACTCCCCACGGGACAAGTTACAATGAGCAGTTCTTC. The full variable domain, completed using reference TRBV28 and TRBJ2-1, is DVKVTQSSRYLVKRTGEKVFLECVQDMDHENMFWYRQDPGLGLRLIYFSYDVKMKEKGDIPEGYSVSREKKERFSLILESASTNQTSMYLCASTPHGTSYNEQFFGPGTRLTVL.

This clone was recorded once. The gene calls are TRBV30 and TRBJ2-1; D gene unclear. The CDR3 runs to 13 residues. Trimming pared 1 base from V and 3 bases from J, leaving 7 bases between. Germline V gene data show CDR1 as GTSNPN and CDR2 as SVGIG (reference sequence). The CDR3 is CAWSGWLYNEQFF. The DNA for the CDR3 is TGTGCCTGGAGTGGATGGCTCTACAATGAGCAGTTCTTC.

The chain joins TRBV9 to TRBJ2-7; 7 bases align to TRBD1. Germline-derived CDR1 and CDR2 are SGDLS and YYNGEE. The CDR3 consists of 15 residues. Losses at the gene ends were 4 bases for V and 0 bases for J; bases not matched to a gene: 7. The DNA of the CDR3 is TGTGCCAGCAGCTTCCGACAGGGATTCTCCTACGAGCAGTACTTC. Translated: CASSFRQGFSYEQYF.